The 31 T cell receptor beta chains given below trace back to one sample, sequenced in a study of TIL therapy for anti-PD-1-resistant metastatic lung cancer. The immunoSEQ assay was v3. Sequenced by immunoSEQ multiplex PCR; TCRdb stores in-frame clones only, minus some. This sample has more than 90,000 clones, with about three fifths found just once. Time point here: pre-treatment sample, taken before nivolumab and TIL therapy. Pleural nodules or supraclavicular lymph nodes made up most of the excised metastases sampled. This sample comprised tumor tissue, obtained at baseline. The receptors here all came from a person between 25 and 79 years old with non-small cell lung cancer.

This clone was counted between two and nine times. CDR3 in amino acids: CASSLTTSGKSDTQYF. The CDR3 DNA reads as TGTGCCAGCTCCCTCACGACTAGCGGAAAGTCAGATACGCAGTATTTT. The chain uses TRBV18 and TRBJ2-3; TRBD2 aligns across 9 bases. Germline CDR1 is KGHSH and CDR2 is LQKENI. CDR3 size: 16 residues. J lost 4 bases, V lost 6 bases, and 11 bases had no gene match. Full variable domain (remainder filled in from reference TRBV18 and TRBJ2-3): NAGVMQNPRHLVRRRGQEARLRCSPMKGHSHVYWYRQLPEEGLKFMVYLQKENIIDESGMPKERFSAEFPKEGPSILRIQQVVRGDSAAYFCASSLTTSGKSDTQYFGPGTRLTVL.

The rearrangement joins TRBV28 to TRBJ1-4, with D unresolved. The CDR3 consists of 14 residues. Germline V gives CDR1 MDHEN, CDR2 SYDVKM. Trimming stripped 4 bases from V and 8 bases from J, with 14 bases between. The CDR3 coding sequence is TGTGCCAGCAGTTCCCCGGCCCGAGGGGAAAAACTGTTTTTT. Protein sequence: CASSSPARGEKLFF. The full variable domain, in which reference TRBV28 and TRBJ1-4 provide the parts outside the CDR3, is DVKVTQSSRYLVKRTGEKVFLECVQDMDHENMFWYRQDPGLGLRLIYFSYDVKMKEKGDIPEGYSVSREKKERFSLILESASTNQTSMYLCASSSPARGEKLFFGSGTQLSVL.

The rearrangement joins TRBV3-1 (or the pseudogene TRBV3-2) to TRBJ1-5; D gene uncertain. The CDR3 is 16 amino acids. Germline lookup yields CDR1 LGHDT and CDR2 YNNKEL (reference sequence). V was cut by 0 bases and J by 4 bases, with 13 bases left in between. Written as DNA, the CDR3 is TGTGCCAGCAGCCAAGACTGGAGTATGGCAAATCAGCCCCAGCATTTT. This encodes CASSQDWSMANQPQHF.

This clone was seen a few times. The chain joins TRBV6-2 or TRBV6-3 to TRBJ1-5; D ambiguous. V gave up 2 bases and J gave up 5 bases, with 16 bases separating them. Germline V lookup: CDR1 MNHEY, CDR2 SVGEGT. The CDR3 loop spans 16 amino acids. The CDR3 nucleotides are TGTGCCAGCAGTTACGGATATAACCTGGAGTATCAGCCCCAGCATTTT. Protein: CASSYGYNLEYQPQHF.

In its sample, this clone was seen a few times. The V gene is TRBV10-1, the J gene TRBJ2-1, with TRBD2 identical over 7 bases. The germline V gene has CDR1 WNHNN and CDR2 SYGVQD (reference sequence). This CDR3 contains 13 residues. The J segment lost 5 bases and the V segment lost 4 bases, leaving 2 bases of the junction unmatched. The DNA of the CDR3 is TGCGCCAGCAGTGTGGGGACTAACAATGAGCAGTTCTTC. Translation gives CASSVGTNNEQFF.

The chain employs TRBV24-1 and TRBJ2-1; D remains ambiguous. Germline V gene sequence: CDR1 KGHDR, CDR2 SFDVKD. There are 13 residues in the CDR3. V dropped 5 bases and J dropped 9 bases, with 13 bases sitting between them. This chain's CDR3 is CATSAHGWVEQFF. CDR3 nucleotide sequence: TGTGCCACCAGTGCTCACGGGTGGGTTGAGCAGTTCTTC.

This chain links TRBV11-1 with TRBJ2-5; D gene uncertain. Trimming stripped 3 bases from V and 1 base from J, with 12 bases between. The CDR3 totals 15 residues. Germline CDR1 and CDR2: SGHAT and FQDESV (reference sequence). CDR3 amino acids: CASSFRSDSQETQYF. CDR3 DNA sequence: TGTGCCAGCAGCTTCAGGAGCGACTCCCAAGAGACCCAGTACTTC.

The chain has TRBV11-1 and TRBJ2-5, with 13 nucleotides matching TRBD2. Per the germline V gene, CDR1 is SGHAT and CDR2 is FQDESV (reference sequence). With 8 bases clipped from V and 5 bases from J, the junction kept 11 bases outside the gene matches. This CDR3 has 16 residues. Written as DNA, the CDR3 is TGTGCCAGCGGAGGCTTACTAGCGGGAGGGCCGGAGACCCAGTACTTC. It translates to CASGGLLAGGPETQYF.

This clone was counted a single time. This chain links TRBV24-1 with TRBJ2-1, with 7 bases aligning to TRBD1. Germline V CDR1 and CDR2: KGHDR, SFDVKD. The CDR3 runs to 18 residues. V was clipped by 0 bases and J by 1 base; unmatched bases: 8. The CDR3 region is CATSDLVQPGQSYNEQFF. CDR3 DNA: TGTGCCACCAGTGATTTGGTCCAACCGGGACAGTCCTACAATGAGCAGTTCTTC.

V usage is TRBV9 and J usage is TRBJ2-5; D gene unclear. This CDR3 has 16 amino acids. Trimming cost V 4 bases and J 4 bases, with 20 bases left between them. Germline loops: CDR1 SGDLS, CDR2 YYNGEE. The DNA for the CDR3 is TGTGCCAGCAGCCCAACCCCCGCCGGGCCCTTAGAGACCCAGTACTTC. Its protein is CASSPTPAGPLETQYF.

The chain recombines TRBV7-2 with TRBJ1-5; 8 bases line up with TRBD1. CDR3 size: 13 residues. The V gene's germline CDR1 is SGHTA and CDR2 FQGNSA. J was trimmed by 7 bases and V by 6 bases; bases with no gene match: 5. For the CDR3, the DNA is TGTGCCAGCAGTTCCGGACAGGGACAGCCCCAGCATTTT. As protein: CASSSGQGQPQHF.

In its sample, this clone was seen once. The chain combines TRBV9 with TRBJ1-2; D remains ambiguous. Germline loops: CDR1 SGDLS, CDR2 YYNGEE. V was trimmed by 4 bases and J by 5 bases, leaving 18 bases between them. The CDR3 contains 15 residues. This CDR3 reads CASSPHPDRDYGYTF. As DNA, the CDR3 is TGTGCCAGCAGCCCCCACCCCGATCGGGATTATGGCTACACCTTC.

The J gene is TRBJ2-3, the V gene TRBV7-3; D not certain. This CDR3 comprises 14 residues. Germline V gene data show CDR1 as SGHTA and CDR2 as FQGTGA. Trimming took off 5 bases at V and 1 base at J, with 10 bases between the two ends. CDR3 in DNA: TGTGCCAGCAGCCCCCGTTCGGGCACAGATACGCAGTATTTT. The encoded protein is CASSPRSGTDTQYF.

On this clone itself: The junction shows a germline mismatch at one end, possibly a read error. The chain combines TRBV29-1 with TRBJ1-1; no definite D call. Per germline, CDR1 SQVTM and CDR2 ANQGSEA. The CDR3 extends over 13 amino acids. The CDR3 bases are TGCAGCTCTGAAATTAGGGAGAACAGTGAAGCTTTCTTT. Translating it yields CSSEIRENSEAFF.

This clone has a handful of counts. The DNA of the CDR3 is TGTGCCAGCAGTTACTCGAGGCAGGGGGACTATGGCTACACCTTC. Its translation: CASSYSRQGDYGYTF. The chain couples TRBV6-6 to TRBJ1-2; the match to TRBD1 covers 7 bases. The CDR3 totals 15 residues. Germline V gene lookup returns CDR1 MNHNY and CDR2 SVGAGI (reference sequence). Trimming cost V 0 bases and J 3 bases; bases outside gene matches: 4.

V and J are TRBV7-2 and TRBJ1-2, with D perhaps TRBD1 (6 bases). The V end lost 1 base, the J end lost 8 bases, and 11 bases lay between the germline ends. In germline, CDR1 is SGHTA, CDR2 FQGNSA. There are 13 residues in the CDR3. In DNA form, the CDR3 reads TGTGCCAGCAGCTTAGACAGGGTTGAAGGCTACACCTTC. This sequence encodes CASSLDRVEGYTF.

The chain carries TRBV15 and TRBJ2-5; D is possibly TRBD1 (5 bases). The CDR3 runs 15 residues. Deletions cut 0 bases from V and 2 bases from J, with 10 bases between. Germline CDR1 reads LNHNV; CDR2 reads YYDKDF (reference sequence). CDR3 DNA: TGTGCCACCAGCAGAGATCAGGGCGTTCAAGAGACCCAGTACTTC. It yields the protein CATSRDQGVQETQYF.

This clone was seen a few times. V is TRBV7-3 and J is TRBJ1-2; 7 bases agree with TRBD1. Losses at the gene ends were 0 bases for V and 8 bases for J; bases not matched to a gene: 3. CDR3 length: 13 amino acids. Germline assignment: CDR1 SGHTA and CDR2 FQGTGA. The CDR3 sequence is CASSLTGGEGYTF. CDR3 nucleotides: TGTGCCAGCAGCTTAACAGGGGGCGAGGGCTACACCTTC.

This clone was detected once. The V call is TRBV7-9, the J call TRBJ2-5; maybe TRBD2 (6 bases). The CDR3 loop spans 14 amino acids. Germline CDR1 SEHNR, CDR2 FQNEAQ (reference sequence). The V and J ends lost 3 bases and 5 bases respectively, with 13 bases between them. DNA of the CDR3: TGTGCCAGCAGCTTTGGGGCGGGGAGCGAGACCCAGTACTTC. This sequence encodes CASSFGAGSETQYF.

The chain carries TRBV3-1 (or the pseudogene TRBV3-2) and TRBJ1-2, with a tentative D call TRBD1 (6 bases). Germline V gives CDR1 LGHDT, CDR2 YNNKEL (reference sequence). V lost 6 bases and J 7 bases, leaving 18 bases between the germline ends. The CDR3 contains 14 residues. The DNA of the CDR3 is TGTGCCAGCAGACCCGGGACAACAGGAACTGGCTACACCTTC. It encodes CASRPGTTGTGYTF.

V is TRBV3-1 (or the pseudogene TRBV3-2) and J is TRBJ1-1, with D maybe TRBD1 (5 bases). The CDR3 has 14 residues. Germline loops: CDR1 LGHDT, CDR2 YNNKEL (reference sequence). Trimming removed 4 bases at V and 5 bases at J, with 14 bases between. CDR3 bases: TGTGCCAGCAGCCCTAGTCAGGGAATAACTGAAGCTTTCTTT. Amino acid sequence: CASSPSQGITEAFF.

The genes are TRBV2 and TRBJ2-7; 9 bases agree with TRBD1. Germline V CDR1 and CDR2: SNHLY, FYNNEI. This CDR3 contains 14 residues. V shed 7 bases, J shed 3 bases, and the junction held 7 bases outside the gene matches. The DNA of the CDR3 is TGTGCCAGCACCTTCGGGACAGGGCTCTACGAGCAGTACTTC. This encodes CASTFGTGLYEQYF.

This CDR3 reads CAISDGQRTQYF. The CDR3 coding sequence is TGTGCCATCAGTGATGGGCAGCGTACGCAGTATTTT. The V gene is TRBV10-3, the J gene TRBJ2-3; D not resolved. Trimming took off 3 bases at V and 8 bases at J, with 9 bases between the two ends. The CDR3 has 12 residues. The germline V gene encodes CDR1 ENHRY and CDR2 SYGVKD.

This clone came up a few times. V and J are TRBV6-2 or TRBV6-3 and TRBJ1-5; possibly TRBD1 for D (6 bases). The CDR3 extends over 15 amino acids. The V gene's germline CDR1 is MNHEY and CDR2 SVGEGT. Trimming took 0 bases from V and 2 from J, leaving 8 bases between them. The CDR3 here is CASSYSSGGNQPQHF. In DNA, the CDR3 is TGTGCCAGCAGTTACTCGTCAGGGGGCAATCAGCCCCAGCATTTT.

The V gene is TRBV6-6, the J gene TRBJ2-7; no clear D. The CDR3 length is 14 residues. V was cut by 0 bases and J by 5 bases, with 11 bases left in between. Germline CDR1 and CDR2: MNHNY and SVGAGI (reference sequence). CDR3 sequence: CASSYSYGGDEQYF. Written as DNA, the CDR3 is TGTGCCAGCAGTTACTCGTACGGTGGAGACGAGCAGTACTTC.

The chain joins TRBV6-6 to TRBJ1-1, with D perhaps matching TRBD1 (5 bases). The germline V gene encodes CDR1 MNHNY and CDR2 SVGAGI (reference sequence). The CDR3 is 13 residues long. With 6 bases removed from V and 4 bases from J, the gap between germline ends came to 12 bases. The CDR3 protein is CASSAGRSTEAFF. The DNA of the CDR3 is TGTGCCAGCAGCGCAGGGCGGAGCACTGAAGCTTTCTTT.

This clone was observed at least ten times. V gene TRBV3-1 (or the pseudogene TRBV3-2) combines with J gene TRBJ2-2, with 9 bases fitting TRBD2. The CDR3 sequence is 15 residues long. V shed 3 bases, J shed 3 bases, and the junction held 2 bases outside the gene matches. CDR1 LGHDT and CDR2 YNNKEL come from the germline V gene (reference sequence). CDR3: CASSQGTSYTGELFF. The CDR3 DNA reads TGTGCCAGCAGCCAGGGGACTAGCTACACCGGGGAGCTGTTTTTT.

This sequence joins TRBV4-3 and TRBJ2-7; possible D gene TRBD2, 6 bases. The CDR3 extends over 16 amino acids. From germline, CDR1 is LGHNA and CDR2 YSLEER. Trimming took off 0 bases at V and 0 bases at J, with 12 bases between the two ends. Here the CDR3 reads CASSQDTGDPSYEQYF. In DNA, the CDR3 is TGCGCCAGCAGCCAAGATACGGGGGATCCCTCCTACGAGCAGTACTTC.

The chain joins TRBV6-6 to TRBJ2-7; 7 positions agree with TRBD1. V lost 5 bases and J lost 5; bases outside the gene matches: 9. This CDR3 contains 14 residues. Germline lookup yields CDR1 MNHNY and CDR2 SVGAGI (reference sequence). This chain's CDR3 is CASSHRQGSDEQYF. The CDR3 DNA follows: TGTGCCAGCAGTCACCGACAGGGTTCGGACGAGCAGTACTTC.

This chain joins TRBV10-1 and TRBJ1-2; D perhaps matches TRBD1 (5 bases). The V end was cut by 2 bases, the J end by 8 bases, with 21 bases between. Germline V gives CDR1 WNHNN, CDR2 SYGVQD (reference sequence). This CDR3 spans 16 amino acids. CDR3 protein: CASSEAWVIWGDGYTF. The DNA for the CDR3 is TGCGCCAGCAGTGAGGCTTGGGTGATATGGGGGGACGGCTACACCTTC.

This chain links TRBV9 with TRBJ2-2, with a weak D call TRBD2 (6 bases). Trimming shortened V by 2 bases and J by 3 bases, and 8 bases separated the two germline ends. Germline CDR1 is SGDLS and CDR2 is YYNGEE. CDR3 length equals 14 residues. CDR3 region: CASSVGTHTGELFF. The CDR3 DNA is TGTGCCAGCAGCGTTGGGACTCACACCGGGGAGCTGTTTTTT.